The 17 T cell receptor beta chains in this list originate from one sample, sequenced in a study of tumor and adjacent non-tumor tissue in lung cancer. RNA was extracted from bulk tissue without any cell sorting. A modified ARM-PCR protocol with three rounds of nested PCR amplified TCRbeta. Each CDR3 protein gets one entry after TCRdb re-called the multiplex PCR reads with MiXCR. The top ten hold roughly a quarter of the sample, which has roughly 220,000 distinct CDR3 sequences, around 71% seen once. Source material: lung tumor tissue. Receptors originate from a man between 60 and 70 years old with non-small cell lung cancer.

This clonotype has just one count. At one of its ends the junction is not consistent with the germline gene, which may arise from a read error. The rearrangement uses TRBV20-1 and TRBJ1-2; D gene ambiguous. The CDR3 sequence is 11 residues long. Per the germline V gene, CDR1 is DFQATT and CDR2 is SNEGSKA (reference sequence). CDR3 in DNA: TGCAGTGCAACCGAAAAATATGGTTACACCTTC. The encoded protein is CSATEKYGYTF.

This clonotype was picked up a small number of times. A much larger clone sits a single nucleotide away, making a read error possible. V is TRBV11-2 and J is TRBJ2-5; 7 bases fit TRBD1. The CDR3 is 13 amino acids. In germline, CDR1 is SGHAT, CDR2 FQNNGV. The junction had 4 bases not matched to a gene; V was cut back by 0 bases and J by 9 bases. The CDR3 coding sequence is TGTGCCAGCAGCTTAGAGATCCAGGGGGCCCAGTACTTC. It is translated as CASSLEIQGAQYF.

With respect to this clonotype: This may arise from a read error, as a much more abundant clone is one base away. The chain recombines TRBV5-1 with TRBJ2-3, with 9 positions matching TRBD2. CDR1 and CDR2 from the germline V gene are SGHRS and YFSETQ. Unmatched junction bases numbered 6, after V lost 6 bases and J lost 1 base. The CDR3 has 15 residues. The chain's CDR3 is CASNWTSAGTDTQYF. CDR3 DNA: TGCGCCAGCAACTGGACTAGCGCCGGCACAGATACGCAGTATTTT.

Remarks on this clonotype: Since a much larger clone is just one base distant, this may be a read error. Written as DNA, the CDR3 is TGCAGGGTTGAAGATCAGGCCGGTCTTAGGACCCAGTACTTC. It codes for CRVEDQAGLRTQYF. The gene calls are TRBV29-1 and TRBJ2-5, with D uncertain. In germline, CDR1 is SQVTM, CDR2 ANQGSEA. The CDR3 runs 14 residues.

Comments on this clonotype: A read error may explain this, as a much larger clone is one base away. The CDR3 does not close with the conserved phenylalanine or tryptophan, likely indicating a read error. The chain couples TRBV5-6 to TRBJ2-1; 7 bases align to TRBD2. The CDR3 loop spans 16 amino acids. Germline-derived CDR1 and CDR2 are SGHDT and YYEEEE. The V gene end was trimmed by 3 bases and the J gene end by 4 bases; junction bases not matched to a gene: 10. CDR3 region: CASSYDGGEIYNEQFL. CDR3 in DNA: TGTGCCAGCAGCTACGATGGGGGGGAGATATACAATGAGCAGTTCTTG.

This clonotype was counted at least ten times. The chain couples TRBV4-2 to TRBJ1-2; D not certain. Looked up from germline, CDR1 is LGHNA and CDR2 is YNFKEQ. The CDR3 has 11 residues. The V gene lost 3 bases and the J gene lost 8 bases, with 7 bases spanning the gap. Here the CDR3 DNA reads TGTGCCAGCAGCCAGATGTCCGGCTACACCTTC. Translation gives CASSQMSGYTF.

This chain's CDR3 is CSARASRRRRLAVSLEQYF. In nucleotides, the CDR3 is TGCAGTGCTAGAGCTAGTAGAAGAAGGAGACTAGCGGTATCTCTTGAGCAGTACTTC. The rearrangement uses TRBV20-1 and TRBJ2-7; 9 positions agree with TRBD2. Germline values: CDR1 DFQATT, CDR2 SNEGSKA (reference sequence). The CDR3 has 19 amino acids. V lost 1 base and J lost 7; bases outside the gene matches: 23.

This clonotype was picked up a small number of times. A much larger clone is a single base away; this may be a read error. The CDR3 sequence: CASWVHQGGGYGYTF. Here the CDR3 DNA reads TGTGCCAGCTGGGTACACCAGGGGGGAGGCTATGGCTACACCTTC. The V and J genes are TRBV11-2 and TRBJ1-2; 7 bases are a match to TRBD1. CDR1 SGHAT and CDR2 FQNNGV come from the germline V gene. J was trimmed by 4 bases and V by 8 bases; bases with no gene match: 13. The CDR3 is 15 amino acids. Using reference TRBV11-2 and TRBJ1-2 for the parts outside the CDR3, the full variable domain is EAGVAQSPRYKIIEKRQSVAFWCNPISGHATLYWYQQILGQGPKLLIQFQNNGVVDDSQLPKDRFSAERLKGVDSTLKIQPAKLEDSAVYLCASWVHQGGGYGYTFGSGTRLTVV.

A note on this clonotype: The junction departs from the called germline gene at one end, perhaps through a read error. This chain uses TRBV20-1 with TRBJ2-5; 8 nucleotides align to TRBD2. Germline V gene sequence: CDR1 DFQATT, CDR2 SNEGSKA (reference sequence). The CDR3 has 12 residues. The CDR3 protein is CSPAGGQEPQYF. The DNA of the CDR3 is TGCAGTCCCGCGGGGGGACAAGAGCCCCAGTACTTC.

This clonotype was found a few times. This chain uses TRBV5-1 with TRBJ1-1; 7 nucleotides align to TRBD1. The germline V gene has CDR1 SGHRS and CDR2 YFSETQ. With V trimmed by 4 bases and J by 1 base, 4 bases remained unmatched. CDR3 length: 14 amino acids. The CDR3: CASSIQGSNTEAFF. The DNA of the CDR3 is TGCGCCAGCAGCATACAGGGGTCGAACACTGAAGCTTTCTTT.

This clonotype was observed many times. V is TRBV4-2 and J is TRBJ2-7; D remains ambiguous. Germline V gene lookup returns CDR1 LGHNA and CDR2 YNFKEQ. CDR3 length equals 16 residues. The V gene lost 0 bases and the J gene lost 3 bases, with 15 bases spanning the gap. Here the CDR3 DNA reads TGTGCCAGCAGCCAAGAGGGCCGAGTCCCAATCTACGAGCAGTACTTC. It is translated as CASSQEGRVPIYEQYF.

Remarks on this clonotype: It is likely a read error, because the conserved phenylalanine at the end of the CDR3 is missing. V is TRBV11-3 and J is TRBJ2-1, with D possibly called TRBD1 or TRBD2 (5 bases each). Germline-derived CDR1 and CDR2 are SGHNT and YENEEA. The CDR3 loop spans 15 amino acids. The chain's CDR3 is CASNLYGATFNEQFL. The CDR3 nucleotides are TGTGCCAGCAACTTATACGGGGCGACCTTCAATGAGCAGTTCTTG.

A note on this clonotype: A much more abundant neighbour one base away suggests this may be a read error. J is TRBJ2-1 and V is TRBV6-2 or TRBV6-3, with TRBD2 matching 9 bases. The CDR3 runs to 16 residues. The germline V gene has CDR1 MNHEY and CDR2 SVGEGT. The CDR3 coding sequence is TGTGCCAGCAGTTTAGCGGGAGTGCGGTTAGGCAATGAGCAGTTATTC. Translating it yields CASSLAGVRLGNEQLF.

This clonotype has a count of ten or more. The CDR3 protein is CASSLALSGYEQYF. The CDR3 DNA reads TGTGCCAGCAGCTTAGCTCTTAGCGGCTACGAGCAGTACTTC. The chain joins TRBV11-3 to TRBJ2-7; tentatively, D is TRBD2 (6 bases). The CDR3 contains 14 residues. The germline gives CDR1 SGHNT, CDR2 YENEEA. V was cut by 1 base and J by 3 bases, with 10 bases left in between.

For this clonotype: Because the CDR3's place on the DNA is in doubt, the DNA is left out and the CDR3 is given as listed by TCRdb. The chain is built from TRBV11-3 and TRBJ1-4; the DNA was not compared with TRBD1, the D call given in the table. The CDR3 length equals 15 residues, ends included. The germline V gene encodes CDR1 SGHNT and CDR2 YENEEA. The CDR3 protein is CASSPNRGILKNCFF.

The chain has TRBV6-2 or TRBV6-3 and TRBJ2-7; possibly TRBD1 or TRBD2 for D (5 bases each). The length of the CDR3 is 14 residues. From germline, CDR1 is MNHEY and CDR2 SVGEGT. The germline V and J ends were trimmed by 5 bases and 2 bases, with 13 bases remaining between them. This CDR3 reads CASSQRDRTYEQYF. The CDR3 DNA is TGTGCCAGCAGTCAGAGGGACCGTACCTACGAGCAGTACTTC.

Remarks on this clonotype: Just one base apart from a much larger clone, this may be a read error. V gene TRBV24-1 combines with J gene TRBJ2-7; TRBD1 aligns across 8 bases. CDR1 KGHDR and CDR2 SFDVKD come from the germline V gene. The CDR3 runs 15 residues. With 3 bases clipped from V and 4 bases from J, the junction kept 7 bases outside the gene matches. CDR3 residues: CATSDLPGQVYEQYF. The CDR3 nucleotides are TGTGCCACCAGTGATCTTCCGGGACAGGTATACGAGCAGTACTTC.